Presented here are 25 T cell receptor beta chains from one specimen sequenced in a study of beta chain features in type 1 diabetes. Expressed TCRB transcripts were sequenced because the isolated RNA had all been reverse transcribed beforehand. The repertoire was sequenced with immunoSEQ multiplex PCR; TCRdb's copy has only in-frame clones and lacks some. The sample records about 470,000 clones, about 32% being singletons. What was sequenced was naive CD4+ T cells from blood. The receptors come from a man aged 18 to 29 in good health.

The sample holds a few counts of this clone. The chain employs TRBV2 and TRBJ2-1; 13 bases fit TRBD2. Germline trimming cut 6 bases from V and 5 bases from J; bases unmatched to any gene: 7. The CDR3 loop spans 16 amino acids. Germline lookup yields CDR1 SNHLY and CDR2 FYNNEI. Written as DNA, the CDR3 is TGTGCCAGCAGCCTCCTGGGACTAGCGGGAAACAATGAGCAGTTCTTC. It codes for CASSLLGLAGNNEQFF.

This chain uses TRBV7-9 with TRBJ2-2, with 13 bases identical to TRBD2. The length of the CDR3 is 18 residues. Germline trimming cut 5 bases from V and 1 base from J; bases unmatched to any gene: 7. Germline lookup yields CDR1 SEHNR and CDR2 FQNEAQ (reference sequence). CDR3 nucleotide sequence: TGTGCCAGCAGCGTCAAGGGACTAGCGGGATGGAACACCGGGGAGCTGTTTTTT. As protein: CASSVKGLAGWNTGELFF.

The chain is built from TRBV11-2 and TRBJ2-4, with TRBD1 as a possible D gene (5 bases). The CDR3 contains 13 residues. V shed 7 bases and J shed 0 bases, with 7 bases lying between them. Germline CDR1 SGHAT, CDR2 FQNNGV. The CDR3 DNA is TGTGCCAGCATAGGGGAAGCCAAAAACATTCAGTACTTC. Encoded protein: CASIGEAKNIQYF.

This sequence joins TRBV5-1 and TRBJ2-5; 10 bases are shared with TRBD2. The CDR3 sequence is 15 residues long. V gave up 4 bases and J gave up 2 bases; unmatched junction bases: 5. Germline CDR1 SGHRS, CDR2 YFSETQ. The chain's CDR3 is CASSPMTSGQETQYF. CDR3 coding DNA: TGCGCCAGCAGCCCGATGACTAGCGGGCAAGAGACCCAGTACTTC.

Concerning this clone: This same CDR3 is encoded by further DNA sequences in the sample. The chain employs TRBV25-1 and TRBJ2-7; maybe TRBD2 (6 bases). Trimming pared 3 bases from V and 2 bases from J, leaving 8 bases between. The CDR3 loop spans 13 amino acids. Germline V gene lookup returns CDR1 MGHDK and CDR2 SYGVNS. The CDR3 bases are TGTGCCAGCAGTGAGGGCGGGACCTACGAGCAGTACTTC. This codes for CASSEGGTYEQYF.

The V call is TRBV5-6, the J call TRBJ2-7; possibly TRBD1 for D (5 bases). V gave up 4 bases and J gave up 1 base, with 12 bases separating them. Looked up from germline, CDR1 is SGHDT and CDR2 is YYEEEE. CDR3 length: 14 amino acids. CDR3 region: CASSRSTVSYEQYF. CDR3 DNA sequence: TGTGCCAGCAGCCGATCGACAGTTTCCTACGAGCAGTACTTC.

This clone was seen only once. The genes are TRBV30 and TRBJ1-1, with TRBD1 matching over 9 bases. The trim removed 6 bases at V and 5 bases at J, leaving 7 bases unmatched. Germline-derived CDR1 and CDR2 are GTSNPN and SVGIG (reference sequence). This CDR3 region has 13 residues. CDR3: CACPNRGQTEAFF. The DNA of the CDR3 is TGTGCCTGCCCGAACAGGGGGCAAACTGAAGCTTTCTTT.

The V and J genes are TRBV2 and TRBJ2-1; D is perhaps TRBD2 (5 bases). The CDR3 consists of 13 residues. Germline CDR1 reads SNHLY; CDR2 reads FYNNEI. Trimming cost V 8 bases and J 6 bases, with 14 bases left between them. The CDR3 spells CASWKAVSNEQFF. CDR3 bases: TGTGCCAGCTGGAAAGCGGTTAGCAATGAGCAGTTCTTC.

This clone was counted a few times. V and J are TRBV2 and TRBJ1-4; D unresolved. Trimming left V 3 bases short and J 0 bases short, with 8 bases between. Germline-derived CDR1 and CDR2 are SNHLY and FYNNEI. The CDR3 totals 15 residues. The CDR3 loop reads CASSEQSATNEKLFF. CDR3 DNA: TGTGCCAGCAGTGAGCAGAGTGCAACTAATGAAAAACTGTTTTTT.

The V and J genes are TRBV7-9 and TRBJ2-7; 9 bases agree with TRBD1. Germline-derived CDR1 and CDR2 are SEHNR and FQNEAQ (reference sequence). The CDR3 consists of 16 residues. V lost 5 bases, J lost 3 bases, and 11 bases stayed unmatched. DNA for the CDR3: TGTGCCAGCAGCCCGCGAACAGGGGGCGAGTTCTACGAGCAGTACTTC. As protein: CASSPRTGGEFYEQYF.

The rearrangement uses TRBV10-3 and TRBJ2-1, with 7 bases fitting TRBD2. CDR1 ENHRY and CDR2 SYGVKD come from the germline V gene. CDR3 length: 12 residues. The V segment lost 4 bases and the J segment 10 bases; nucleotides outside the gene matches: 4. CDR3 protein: CAISVGGREQFF. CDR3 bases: TGTGCCATCAGTGTCGGGGGGAGAGAGCAGTTCTTC.

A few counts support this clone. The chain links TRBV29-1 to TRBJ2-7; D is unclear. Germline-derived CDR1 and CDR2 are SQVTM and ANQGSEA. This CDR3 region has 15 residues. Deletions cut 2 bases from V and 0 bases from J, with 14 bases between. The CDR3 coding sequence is TGCAGCGTTGAAAAGGGTGCTGGCGGCTCCTACGAGCAGTACTTC. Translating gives CSVEKGAGGSYEQYF.

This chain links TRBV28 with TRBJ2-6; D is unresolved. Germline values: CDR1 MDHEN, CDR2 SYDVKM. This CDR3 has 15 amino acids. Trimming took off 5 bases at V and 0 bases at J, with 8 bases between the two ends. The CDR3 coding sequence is TGTGCCAGCAGTCTACAGATCTCTGGGGCCAACGTCCTGACTTTC. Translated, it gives CASSLQISGANVLTF. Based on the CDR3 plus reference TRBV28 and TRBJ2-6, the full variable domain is DVKVTQSSRYLVKRTGEKVFLECVQDMDHENMFWYRQDPGLGLRLIYFSYDVKMKEKGDIPEGYSVSREKKERFSLILESASTNQTSMYLCASSLQISGANVLTFGAGSRLTVL.

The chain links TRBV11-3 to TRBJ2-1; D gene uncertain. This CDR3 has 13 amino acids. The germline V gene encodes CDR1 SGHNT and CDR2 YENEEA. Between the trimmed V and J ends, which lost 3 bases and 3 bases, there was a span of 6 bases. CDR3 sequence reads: CASSLLRYNEQFF. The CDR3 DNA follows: TGTGCCAGCAGCTTGCTACGCTACAATGAGCAGTTCTTC.

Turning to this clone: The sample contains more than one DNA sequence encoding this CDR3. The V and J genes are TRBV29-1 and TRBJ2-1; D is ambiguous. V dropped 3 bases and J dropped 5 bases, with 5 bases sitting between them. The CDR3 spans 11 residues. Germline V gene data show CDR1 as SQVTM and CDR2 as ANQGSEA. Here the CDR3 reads CSVDPDNEQFF. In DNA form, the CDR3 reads TGCAGCGTTGACCCCGACAATGAGCAGTTCTTC.

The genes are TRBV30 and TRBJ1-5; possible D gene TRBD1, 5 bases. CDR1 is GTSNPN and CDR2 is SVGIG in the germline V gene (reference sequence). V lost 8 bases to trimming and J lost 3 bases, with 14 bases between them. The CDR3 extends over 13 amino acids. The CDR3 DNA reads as TGTGCCCTAGGGGCAGCCTACAATCAGCCCCAGCATTTT. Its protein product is CALGAAYNQPQHF.

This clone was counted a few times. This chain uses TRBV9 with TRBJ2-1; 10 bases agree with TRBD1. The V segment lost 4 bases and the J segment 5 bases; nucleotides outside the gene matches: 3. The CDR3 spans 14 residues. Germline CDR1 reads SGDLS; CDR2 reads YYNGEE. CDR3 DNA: TGTGCCAGCAGCAAGGGACAGGGGAACAATGAGCAGTTCTTC. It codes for CASSKGQGNNEQFF.

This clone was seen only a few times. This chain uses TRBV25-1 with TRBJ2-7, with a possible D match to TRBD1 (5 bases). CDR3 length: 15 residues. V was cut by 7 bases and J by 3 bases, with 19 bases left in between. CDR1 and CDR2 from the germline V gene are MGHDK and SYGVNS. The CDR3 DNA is TGTGCCAGCACCCCGGCCCTTGGGGCAATCTACGAGCAGTACTTC. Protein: CASTPALGAIYEQYF.

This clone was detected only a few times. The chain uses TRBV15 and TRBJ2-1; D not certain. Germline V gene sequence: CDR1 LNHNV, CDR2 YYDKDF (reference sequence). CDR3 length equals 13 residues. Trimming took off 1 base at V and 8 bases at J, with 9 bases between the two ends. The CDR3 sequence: CATSRVAVHEQFF. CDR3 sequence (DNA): TGTGCCACCAGCAGAGTTGCTGTCCATGAGCAGTTCTTC.

DNA of the CDR3: TGTGCCAGCAGTTCTACTCTTAAATTGGACGAGCAGTACTTC. This codes for CASSSTLKLDEQYF. The chain employs TRBV6-6 and TRBJ2-7, with D uncertain. Looked up from germline, CDR1 is MNHNY and CDR2 is SVGAGI (reference sequence). Trimming stripped 4 bases from V and 5 bases from J, with 15 bases between. The CDR3 consists of 14 residues.

The CDR3 loop is CASRANTNEKLFF. The CDR3 DNA reads TGTGCCTCTAGGGCGAACACTAATGAAAAACTGTTTTTT. The gene calls are TRBV30 and TRBJ1-4; D not resolved. V lost 7 bases, J lost 2 bases, and 11 bases lay in between. The CDR3 extends over 13 amino acids. Germline CDR1 reads GTSNPN; CDR2 reads SVGIG (reference sequence).

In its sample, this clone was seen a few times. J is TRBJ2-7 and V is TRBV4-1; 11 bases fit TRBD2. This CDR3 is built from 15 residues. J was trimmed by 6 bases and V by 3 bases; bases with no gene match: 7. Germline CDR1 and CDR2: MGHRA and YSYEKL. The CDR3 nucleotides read TGCGCCAGCAGCCAGCCCACTAGCGGGAGACGCGAGCAGTACTTC. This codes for CASSQPTSGRREQYF.

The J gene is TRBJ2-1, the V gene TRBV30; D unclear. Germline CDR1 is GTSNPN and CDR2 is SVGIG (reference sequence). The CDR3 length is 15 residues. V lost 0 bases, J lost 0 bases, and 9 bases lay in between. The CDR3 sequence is CAWSVLTASYNEQFF. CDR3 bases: TGTGCCTGGAGTGTATTGACTGCCTCCTACAATGAGCAGTTCTTC. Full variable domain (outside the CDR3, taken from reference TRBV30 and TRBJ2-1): SQTIHQWPATLVQPVGSPLSLECTVEGTSNPNLYWYRQAAGRGLQLLFYSVGIGQISSEVPQNLSASRPQDRQFILSSKKLLLSDSGFYLCAWSVLTASYNEQFFGPGTRLTVL.

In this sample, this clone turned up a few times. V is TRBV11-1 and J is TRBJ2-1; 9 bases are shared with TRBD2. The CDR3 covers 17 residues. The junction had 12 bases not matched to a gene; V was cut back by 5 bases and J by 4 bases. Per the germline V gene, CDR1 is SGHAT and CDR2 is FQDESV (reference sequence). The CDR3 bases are TGTGCCAGCAGCCTCGGGAATAGCGGGAGAGATTACAATGAGCAGTTCTTC. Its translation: CASSLGNSGRDYNEQFF.

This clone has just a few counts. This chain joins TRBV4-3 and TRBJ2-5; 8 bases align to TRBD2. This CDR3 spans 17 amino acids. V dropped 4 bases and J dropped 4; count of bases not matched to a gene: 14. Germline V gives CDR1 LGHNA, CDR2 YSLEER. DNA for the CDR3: TGCGCCAGCAGCCGAGACGGTCCCGGAGGACTAGCAGAGACCCAGTACTTC. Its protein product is CASSRDGPGGLAETQYF.